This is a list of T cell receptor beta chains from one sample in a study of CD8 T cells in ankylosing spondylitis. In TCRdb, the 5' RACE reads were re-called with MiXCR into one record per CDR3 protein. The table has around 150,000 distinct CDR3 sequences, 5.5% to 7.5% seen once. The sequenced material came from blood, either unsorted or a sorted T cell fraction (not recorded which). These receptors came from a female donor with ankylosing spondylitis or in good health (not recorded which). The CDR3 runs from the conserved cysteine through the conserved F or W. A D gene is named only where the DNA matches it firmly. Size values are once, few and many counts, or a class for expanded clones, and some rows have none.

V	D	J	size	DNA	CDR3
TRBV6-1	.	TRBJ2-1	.	TGTGCCAGCGGGATGGGGGGGGCAAGCTACAATGAGCAGTTCTTC	CASGMGGASYNEQFF
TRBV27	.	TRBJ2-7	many	TGTGCCAGCAGTTCCTATACAGGGAATGAGCAGTACTTC	CASSSYTGNEQYF
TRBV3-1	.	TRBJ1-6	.	TGTGCCTCCTGCCAAACCGGAAGGTCGGCCTATAATTCACCCCTCCACTTT	CASCQTGRSAYNSPLHF
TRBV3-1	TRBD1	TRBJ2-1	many	TGTGCCAGCAGCCTAAGAGGACAGGGCTACGGAGGTGAGCAGTTCTTC	CASSLRGQGYGGEQFF
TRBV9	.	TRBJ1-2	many	TGTGCCAGCAGCACCCCGGACAGAGTTAACTATGGCTACACCTTC	CASSTPDRVNYGYTF
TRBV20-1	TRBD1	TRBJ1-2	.	TGCAGTGCTAGTGGACCGACAGGGGAAATCTATGGCTACACCTTC	CSASGPTGEIYGYTF
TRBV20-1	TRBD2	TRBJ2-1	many	TGCAGTGCTGACGGGGGGGTTCACAATGAGCAGTTCTTC	CSADGGVHNEQFF
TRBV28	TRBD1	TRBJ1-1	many	TGTGCCAGCAGTGATGACAGGGCCGAAGCTTTCTTT	CASSDDRAEAFF
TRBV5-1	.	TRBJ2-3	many	TGCGCCAGCAGCTTGGAGGTCTTGAGCACAGATACGCAGTATTTT	CASSLEVLSTDTQYF
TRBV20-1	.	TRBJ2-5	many	TGCAGTGCTAGACCCCAGACAGTAGGAGAGACCCAGTACTTC	CSARPQTVGETQYF
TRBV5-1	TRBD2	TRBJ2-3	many	TGCGCCAGCAGCTTGTCGCTAGCGGGGGATTTAGGTACGCAGTATTTT	CASSLSLAGDLGTQYF
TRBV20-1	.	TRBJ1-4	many	TGCAGTGCAAAGGACGCTACAACTAATGAAAAACTGTTTTTT	CSAKDATTNEKLFF
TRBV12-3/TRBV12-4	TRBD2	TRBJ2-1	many	TGTGCCAGCAGAGCACCTAGCGGGGGGGCCTCCAATGAGCAGTTCTTC	CASRAPSGGASNEQFF
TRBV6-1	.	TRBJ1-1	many	TGTGCCAGCAGTGAATGGCGTGGAGCTTTCTTT	CASSEWRGAFF
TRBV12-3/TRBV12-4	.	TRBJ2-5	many	TGTGCCAGCAGTTTTGTTTCTGGCAGTGAGACCCAGTACTTC	CASSFVSGSETQYF
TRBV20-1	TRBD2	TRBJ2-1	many	TGCAGTGCTAGAGAGGCGCGGGGGGCCTACAATGAGCAGTTCTTC	CSAREARGAYNEQFF
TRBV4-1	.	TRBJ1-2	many	TGCGCCAGCAGCCAGTTCATATTGGGGGCTTCGAACTATGGCTACACCTTC	CASSQFILGASNYGYTF
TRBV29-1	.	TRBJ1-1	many	TGCAGCGCCGAGACGGGCATGAACACTGAAGCTTTCTTT	CSAETGMNTEAFF
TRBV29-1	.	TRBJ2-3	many	TGCAGCGTTGAAGATGTGGGGGGATCCACAGATACGCAGTATTTT	CSVEDVGGSTDTQYF
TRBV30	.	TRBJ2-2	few	TGTGCCTGGAGTGTAAGTCTCTTCGGGGAGCTGTTTTTT	CAWSVSLFGELFF
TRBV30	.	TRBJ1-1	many	TGTGCCTGGAGTGTAACCTTTGAAGCTTTCTTT	CAWSVTFEAFF
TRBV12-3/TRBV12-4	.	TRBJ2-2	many	TGTGCCAGCAGATACGAACAGAGGTCCACCGGGGAGCTGTTTTTT	CASRYEQRSTGELFF
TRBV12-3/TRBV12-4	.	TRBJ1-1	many	TGTGCCAGCAGTTTAGGGGCGGAGCGCACTGAAGCTTTCTTT	CASSLGAERTEAFF
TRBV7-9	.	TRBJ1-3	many	TGTGCCAGCAGCTTGGGAGACACCATATATTTT	CASSLGDTIYF
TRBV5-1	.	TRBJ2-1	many	TGCGCCAGCAGCTTGGACCTATACAATGAGCAGTTCTTC	CASSLDLYNEQFF
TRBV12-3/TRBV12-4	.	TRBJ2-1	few	TGTGCCAGCAGTCCGACCTACTTCTCCTACAATGAGCAGTTCTTC	CASSPTYFSYNEQFF
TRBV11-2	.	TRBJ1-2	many	TGTGCCAGCAGCCCAAGCGCCAGCTATGGCTACACCTTC	CASSPSASYGYTF
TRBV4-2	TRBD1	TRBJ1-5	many	TGTGCCAGCAGCCATCTCCGACAGGGGGCTAATAGCAATCAGCCCCAGCATTTT	CASSHLRQGANSNQPQHF
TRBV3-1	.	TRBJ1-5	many	TGTGCCAGCAGCCTTGAAGGTGCTCAGCCCCAGCATTTT	CASSLEGAQPQHF
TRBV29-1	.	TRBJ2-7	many	TGCAGCGTTGAGTTAGTTGGGGGATCCTACGAGCAGTACTTC	CSVELVGGSYEQYF
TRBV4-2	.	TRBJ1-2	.	.	CASSPVGDGSNYGHTF